Sequencing of this TCR beta chain was carried out in a study of cytomegalovirus exposure and HLA in healthy donors. Germline CDR1 and CDR2: SGHNT and YYREEE (reference sequence). V lost 4 bases and J lost 3; bases outside the gene matches: 8. The CDR3 is made up of 15 amino acids. This table comes from immunoSEQ multiplex PCR, and its TCRdb copy is limited to in-frame clones, with some not included. This table holds roughly 300,000 clones, roughly 87% found once. The V and J genes are TRBV5-4 and TRBJ1-2, with 8 bases fitting TRBD1. The receptor was derived from a woman younger than 45 in good health and CMV-seropositive. The sequenced material came from PBMCs. The CDR3 region is CASSGGQAYDYGYTF. In DNA, the CDR3 is TGTGCCAGCAGCGGGGGACAGGCGTATGACTATGGCTACACCTTC.